The T cell receptor (beta chain) under discussion was sequenced for a study of identical twins. Study-level results: Conclusions rested on cross-sectional statistics rather than following the same donors. In cord blood, abundant beta clonotypes had fewer insertions; memory showed no trend.

Germline CDR1 is SGHRS and CDR2 is YFSETQ. V was clipped by 2 bases and J by 1 base, with 4 bases between them. The CDR3 has 13 residues. This clonotype was found a few times. Antigen: not known. TCRdb ran MiXCR on the 5' RACE reads and lists one entry per CDR3 protein. This table has 400,000 to 550,000 distinct CDR3 sequences, about 24% appearing once. These data also formed part of another study, on T cells expressing NK-cell markers.

The V call is TRBV5-1, the J call TRBJ1-5; D not certain. The receptor was derived from a woman between 18 and 29 years old in good health. The sample comprised CD4+ T cells sorted from blood. The CDR3, as DNA: TGCGCCAGCAGCTTCTTGAGCAATCAGCCCCAGCATTTT. Translating it yields CASSFLSNQPQHF.